Each of the 24 T cell receptor beta chains below was sequenced from the same sample in a study of blood T cell repertoires in COVID-19. Assay used: immunoSEQ multiplex PCR; TCRdb lists only in-frame clones, some missing. The table shows approximately 87,000 clones, with about four fifths occurring only once. The sample consisted of peripheral blood. These receptors all stem from an elderly woman with acute or convalescent COVID-19.

In this sample, this clone turned up a few times. The V call is TRBV15, the J call TRBJ1-5; maybe TRBD1 (5 bases). Germline V gene data show CDR1 as LNHNV and CDR2 as YYDKDF (reference sequence). The CDR3 consists of 14 residues. Between the trimmed V and J ends, which lost 8 bases and 0 bases, there was a span of 11 bases. DNA of the CDR3: TGTGCCACCCGCCAGGGCCTTAGCAATCAGCCCCAGCATTTT. It is translated as CATRQGLSNQPQHF.

This CDR3 is CASSKGQGPYGYTF. CDR3 coding DNA: TGTGCCAGCAGTAAGGGACAGGGCCCCTATGGCTACACCTTC. The rearrangement links TRBV6-5 to TRBJ1-2, with 9 bases lining up with TRBD1. The CDR3 has 14 amino acids. CDR1 is MNHEY and CDR2 is SVGAGI in the germline V gene. J gave up 4 bases and V 5 bases, and 5 bases lay outside the gene matches.

The rearrangement links TRBV7-2 to TRBJ2-5, with 11 bases identical to TRBD1. The CDR3 has 17 amino acids. The V segment lost 1 base and the J segment 6 bases; nucleotides outside the gene matches: 10. The germline V gene has CDR1 SGHTA and CDR2 FQGNSA. CDR3: CASSLDGQGAGFKTQYF. CDR3 coding DNA: TGTGCCAGCAGCTTAGACGGACAGGGGGCAGGTTTTAAGACCCAGTACTTC.

The CDR3 bases are TGTGCCAGCAGGGTGGGACAGGGGGCCGGGGAGCTGTTTTTT. This translates into CASRVGQGAGELFF. The V gene is TRBV6-6, the J gene TRBJ2-2; 11 nucleotides align to TRBD1. The CDR3 has 14 residues. From germline, CDR1 is MNHNY and CDR2 SVGAGI (reference sequence). V shed 6 bases, J shed 6 bases, and the junction held 3 bases outside the gene matches.

The chain carries TRBV24-1 and TRBJ2-3, with D possibly being TRBD1 (5 bases). CDR1 KGHDR and CDR2 SFDVKD come from the germline V gene. The CDR3 spans 17 residues. V was clipped by 0 bases and J by 0 bases, with 12 bases between them. In DNA form, the CDR3 reads TGTGCCACCAGTGATTTGCTTGGTCAGGGTAGCACAGATACGCAGTATTTT. It specifies CATSDLLGQGSTDTQYF.

J is TRBJ1-3 and V is TRBV5-4; 8 bases are shared with TRBD1. The CDR3 has 16 residues. V gave up 1 base and J gave up 0 bases; unmatched junction bases: 3. CDR1 and CDR2 (germline): SGHNT, YYREEE (reference sequence). Here the CDR3 reads CASSLPTGGSGNTIYF. The CDR3 DNA reads as TGTGCCAGCAGCTTGCCAACAGGGGGCTCTGGAAACACCATATATTTT.

CDR3 coding DNA: TGCGCCAGCAGTGCGACAGGGGGCTACACCGGGGAGCTGTTTTTT. This codes for CASSATGGYTGELFF. The chain uses TRBV10-2 and TRBJ2-2; 10 nucleotides line up with TRBD1. The junction had 2 bases not matched to a gene; V was cut back by 4 bases and J by 3 bases. The CDR3 loop spans 15 amino acids. Per germline, CDR1 WSHSY and CDR2 SAAADI.

The chain joins TRBV28 to TRBJ1-4, with 7 bases identical to TRBD1. The junction had 5 bases not matched to a gene; V was cut back by 5 bases and J by 11 bases. CDR3 length: 12 residues. Germline-derived CDR1 and CDR2 are MDHEN and SYDVKM. The CDR3 sequence: CASSPRGDKLFF. In DNA, the CDR3 is TGTGCCAGCAGTCCCAGGGGGGATAAACTGTTTTTT. The full variable domain, rest sourced from reference TRBV28 and TRBJ1-4, is DVKVTQSSRYLVKRTGEKVFLECVQDMDHENMFWYRQDPGLGLRLIYFSYDVKMKEKGDIPEGYSVSREKKERFSLILESASTNQTSMYLCASSPRGDKLFFGSGTQLSVL.

This chain joins TRBV11-2 and TRBJ2-7; 15 nucleotides agree with TRBD2. Trimming cost V 7 bases and J 9 bases; bases outside gene matches: 19. Germline CDR1 is SGHAT and CDR2 is FQNNGV. The CDR3 contains 18 residues. CDR3 sequence (DNA): TGTGCCAGCATCCCGGGTTGGACTAGCGGGGGGGTACCCCAGGGGCAGTACTTC. Translation: CASIPGWTSGGVPQGQYF.

V usage is TRBV25-1 and J usage is TRBJ2-3; 11 nucleotides line up with TRBD1. The CDR3 is 18 amino acids. After removal of 5 bases from V and 3 bases from J, the junction contained 13 bases not matched to a gene. Per the germline V gene, CDR1 is MGHDK and CDR2 is SYGVNS. The CDR3, as DNA: TGTGCCAGCAGTCATCGGACAGGGGGCTACTCGAAAACAGATACGCAGTATTTT. This codes for CASSHRTGGYSKTDTQYF.

The chain uses TRBV19 and TRBJ1-1; possible D gene TRBD1, 6 bases. Germline CDR1 reads LNHDA; CDR2 reads SQIVND (reference sequence). Trimming removed 5 bases at V and 7 bases at J, with 14 bases between. The CDR3 length is 13 residues. Written as DNA, the CDR3 is TGTGCCAGTAGTCCGGACAGAGGAATTGAAGCTTTCTTT. As protein: CASSPDRGIEAFF.

This chain connects TRBV6-1 to TRBJ1-5; D is possibly TRBD1 (6 bases). CDR1 is MNHNS, CDR2 SASEGT, per germline. The germline V and J ends were trimmed by 2 bases and 6 bases, with 14 bases remaining between them. This CDR3 is 15 amino acids long. The CDR3 nucleotides read TGTGCCAGCAGTGAAAGTGCGGGGGCGGGTCAGCCCCAGCATTTT. Translated: CASSESAGAGQPQHF.

This clone appeared once. The CDR3 DNA follows: TGTGCCACTAGGACTAGCGGGGGGCAATCCTACGAGCAGTACTTC. Translation: CATRTSGGQSYEQYF. The V call is TRBV10-3, the J call TRBJ2-7, with TRBD2 matching over 14 bases. Germline CDR1 ENHRY, CDR2 SYGVKD. This CDR3 is built from 15 residues. With 10 bases clipped from V and 1 base from J, the junction kept 6 bases outside the gene matches.

This chain links TRBV6-1 with TRBJ1-2; no definite D call. The CDR3 runs to 15 residues. Per the germline V gene, CDR1 is MNHNS and CDR2 is SASEGT. V was cut by 2 bases and J by 6 bases, with 16 bases left in between. The CDR3 bases are TGTGCCAGCAGTGAACTACGGTCCCTGAGGAATGGCTACACCTTC. It specifies CASSELRSLRNGYTF.

The J gene is TRBJ2-1, the V gene TRBV5-6; 11 bases fit TRBD2. Germline V gene data show CDR1 as SGHDT and CDR2 as YYEEEE. The CDR3 length is 17 residues. J lost 1 base, V lost 3 bases, and 6 bases had no gene match. The CDR3 reads CASSSILAGASYNEQFF. The CDR3 DNA sequence: TGTGCCAGCAGCTCGATACTAGCGGGGGCTTCCTACAATGAGCAGTTCTTC.

This clone was counted a few times. The rearrangement links TRBV19 to TRBJ1-2; tentatively, D is TRBD1 (6 bases). CDR1 and CDR2 from the germline V gene are LNHDA and SQIVND (reference sequence). Trimming stripped 4 bases from V and 4 bases from J, with 13 bases between. CDR3 length: 14 amino acids. CDR3: CASSTSGQFYGYTF. The CDR3 DNA reads TGTGCCAGTAGTACCTCCGGACAGTTCTATGGCTACACCTTC.

The chain joins TRBV12-3 or TRBV12-4 to TRBJ1-2, with D possibly being TRBD1 (5 bases). The CDR3 spans 12 residues. Trimming cost V 2 bases and J 8 bases, with 9 bases left between them. The CDR3 loop is CASSLSTGGYTF. The CDR3 DNA follows: TGTGCCAGCAGTTTATCAACAGGCGGCTACACCTTC.

CDR3 nucleotide sequence: TGTGCCAGCAGCTTAGTAGCCCCAAGTCGGGAGACCCAGTACTTC. As protein: CASSLVAPSRETQYF. The rearrangement uses TRBV11-2 and TRBJ2-5; no firm D call. The V gene lost 1 base and the J gene lost 5 bases, with 14 bases spanning the gap. The CDR3 sequence is 15 residues long. Looked up from germline, CDR1 is SGHAT and CDR2 is FQNNGV.

This chain connects TRBV25-1 to TRBJ2-5; D remains unclear. CDR1 and CDR2 (germline): MGHDK, SYGVNS. The CDR3 extends over 14 amino acids. Trimming took 1 base from V and 2 from J, leaving 8 bases between them. CDR3 protein: CASSESRAQETQYF. DNA for the CDR3: TGTGCCAGCAGTGAATCGAGAGCTCAAGAGACCCAGTACTTC.

This clone was seen a handful of times. The rearrangement links TRBV27 to TRBJ2-7; weak D call: TRBD2 (5 bases). V lost 2 bases and J lost 3, with 29 bases in between. This CDR3 contains 20 residues. Germline CDR1 reads MNHEY; CDR2 reads SMNVEV (reference sequence). CDR3 DNA sequence: TGTGCCAGCAGTTTACCCATCGGTCCTGTCCGGGCCTCAGGACTCTACGAGCAGTACTTC. Its translation is CASSLPIGPVRASGLYEQYF.

This chain uses TRBV3-1 (or the pseudogene TRBV3-2) with TRBJ1-1; TRBD1 aligns across 10 bases. The V gene's germline CDR1 is LGHDT and CDR2 YNNKEL (reference sequence). This CDR3 is 15 amino acids long. The V gene end was trimmed by 4 bases and the J gene end by 5 bases; junction bases not matched to a gene: 7. CDR3 DNA sequence: TGTGCCAGCAGCCTTTCACGGGACAGGGGAACTGAAGCTTTCTTT. This sequence encodes CASSLSRDRGTEAFF.

The chain is built from TRBV13 and TRBJ2-7; 7 positions agree with TRBD1. CDR3 size: 13 residues. Germline CDR1 PRHDT, CDR2 FYEKMQ (reference sequence). Germline trimming cut 4 bases from V and 5 bases from J; bases unmatched to any gene: 5. The CDR3 spells CASSWEQGNEQYF. The CDR3 DNA follows: TGTGCCAGCAGCTGGGAACAGGGGAACGAGCAGTACTTC.

V usage is TRBV7-6 and J usage is TRBJ2-7, with D possibly TRBD2 on 6 matching bases. The germline CDR1 and CDR2 sequences are SGHVS and FNYEAQ. V was shortened by 4 bases and J by 1 base, with 20 bases between the two germline ends. The CDR3 loop spans 17 amino acids. The CDR3 DNA reads TGTGCCAGCAGCTCCTTTCGTCCGGGACTCCCATCCTACGAGCAGTACTTC. This gives the protein CASSSFRPGLPSYEQYF.

The chain uses TRBV4-1 and TRBJ2-7, with a tentative D call TRBD2 (5 bases). The germline V and J ends were trimmed by 4 bases and 2 bases, with 21 bases remaining between them. Germline V gene lookup returns CDR1 MGHRA and CDR2 YSYEKL. The length of the CDR3 is 17 residues. The CDR3 nucleotides read TGCGCCAGCAGCCTTAGCGTAGCATGGTCTCCCGCCTACGAGCAGTACTTC. Encoded protein: CASSLSVAWSPAYEQYF.